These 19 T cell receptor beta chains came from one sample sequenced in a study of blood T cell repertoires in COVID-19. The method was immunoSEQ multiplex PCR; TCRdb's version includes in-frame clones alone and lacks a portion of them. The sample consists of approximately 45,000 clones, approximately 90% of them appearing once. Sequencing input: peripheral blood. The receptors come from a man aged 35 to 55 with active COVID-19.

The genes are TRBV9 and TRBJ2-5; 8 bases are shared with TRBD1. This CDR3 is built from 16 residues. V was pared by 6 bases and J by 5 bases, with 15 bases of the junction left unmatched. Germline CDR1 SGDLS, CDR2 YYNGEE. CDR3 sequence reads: CASNAGAGGSTETQYF. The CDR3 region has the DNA TGTGCCAGCAACGCTGGGGCAGGGGGCTCTACGGAGACCCAGTACTTC.

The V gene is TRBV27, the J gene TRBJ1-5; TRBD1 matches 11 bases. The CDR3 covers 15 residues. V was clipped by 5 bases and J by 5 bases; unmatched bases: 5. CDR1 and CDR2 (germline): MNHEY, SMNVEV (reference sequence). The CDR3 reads CASSADRGRDQPQHF. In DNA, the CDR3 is TGTGCCAGCAGTGCGGACAGGGGGCGCGATCAGCCCCAGCATTTT.

CDR3: CSVESSQPGELFF. As DNA, the CDR3 is TGCAGCGTTGAATCTTCACAGCCCGGGGAGCTGTTTTTT. This chain uses TRBV29-1 with TRBJ2-2; D remains unclear. CDR1 is SQVTM and CDR2 is ANQGSEA in the germline V gene. The CDR3 consists of 13 residues. V was cut by 2 bases and J by 6 bases, with 10 bases left in between.

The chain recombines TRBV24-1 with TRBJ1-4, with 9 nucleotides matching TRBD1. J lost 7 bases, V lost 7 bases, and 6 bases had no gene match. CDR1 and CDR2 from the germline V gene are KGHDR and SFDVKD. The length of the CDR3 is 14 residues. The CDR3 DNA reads TGTGCCACCAGCCCGGGACAGGGCGTTGAAAAACTGTTTTTT. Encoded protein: CATSPGQGVEKLFF.

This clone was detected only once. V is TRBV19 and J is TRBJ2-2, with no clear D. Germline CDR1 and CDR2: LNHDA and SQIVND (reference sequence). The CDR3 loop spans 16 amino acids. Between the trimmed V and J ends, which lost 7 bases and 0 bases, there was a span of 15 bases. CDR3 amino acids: CASNWANPPNTGELFF. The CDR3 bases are TGTGCCAGTAACTGGGCTAACCCTCCGAACACCGGGGAGCTGTTTTTT.

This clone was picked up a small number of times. The CDR3 DNA sequence: TGCGCCAGCAGCCACGGGGGGCCGGGACAACGGTCTGGTCAGCCCCAGCATTTT. Translation: CASSHGGPGQRSGQPQHF. The V and J genes are TRBV4-1 and TRBJ1-5; TRBD1 might be the D (6 bases). The germline V gene encodes CDR1 MGHRA and CDR2 YSYEKL. V was cut by 3 bases and J by 6 bases, with 24 bases left in between. CDR3 size: 18 residues.

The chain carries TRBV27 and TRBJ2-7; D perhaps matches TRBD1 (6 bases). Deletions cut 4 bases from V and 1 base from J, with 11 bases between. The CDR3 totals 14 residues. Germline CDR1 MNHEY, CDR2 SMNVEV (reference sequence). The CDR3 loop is CASSSGRGSYEQYF. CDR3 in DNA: TGTGCCAGCAGTTCTGGCAGGGGATCCTACGAGCAGTACTTC.

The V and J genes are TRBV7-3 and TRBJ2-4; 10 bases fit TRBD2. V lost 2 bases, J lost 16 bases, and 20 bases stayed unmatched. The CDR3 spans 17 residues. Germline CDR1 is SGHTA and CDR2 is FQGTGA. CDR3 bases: TGTGCCAGCAGCTTAGTAGCCGGTAGCGGGAGGTCCCCTGTCGATTACTTC. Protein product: CASSLVAGSGRSPVDYF.

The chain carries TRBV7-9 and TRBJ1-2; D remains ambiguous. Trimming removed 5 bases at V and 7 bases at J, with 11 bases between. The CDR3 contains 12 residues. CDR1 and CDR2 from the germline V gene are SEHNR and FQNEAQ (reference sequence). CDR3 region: CASSQVAGGYTF. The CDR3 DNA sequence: TGTGCCAGCAGCCAAGTGGCGGGTGGCTACACCTTC.

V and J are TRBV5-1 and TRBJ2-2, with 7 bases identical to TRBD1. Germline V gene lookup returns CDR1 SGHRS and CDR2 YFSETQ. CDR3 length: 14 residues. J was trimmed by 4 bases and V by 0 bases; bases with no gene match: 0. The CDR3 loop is CASSLGQGTGELFF. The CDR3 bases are TGCGCCAGCAGCTTGGGACAGGGCACCGGGGAGCTGTTTTTT.

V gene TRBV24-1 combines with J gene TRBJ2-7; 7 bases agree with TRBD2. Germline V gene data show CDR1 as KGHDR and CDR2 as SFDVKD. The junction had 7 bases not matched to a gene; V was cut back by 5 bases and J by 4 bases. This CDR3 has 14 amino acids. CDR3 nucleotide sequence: TGTGCCACCAGTGCCGGGGAGGGAGGGTACGAGCAGTACTTC. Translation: CATSAGEGGYEQYF.

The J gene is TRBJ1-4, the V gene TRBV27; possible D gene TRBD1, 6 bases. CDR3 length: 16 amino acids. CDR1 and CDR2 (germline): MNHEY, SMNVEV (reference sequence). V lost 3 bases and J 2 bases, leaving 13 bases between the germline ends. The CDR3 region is CASSLSTGPTNEKLFF. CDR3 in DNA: TGTGCCAGCAGTTTGTCAACAGGGCCTACTAATGAAAAACTGTTTTTT.

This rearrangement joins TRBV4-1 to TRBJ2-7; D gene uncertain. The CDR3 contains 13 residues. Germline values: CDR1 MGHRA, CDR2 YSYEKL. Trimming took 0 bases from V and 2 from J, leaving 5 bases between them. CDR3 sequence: CASSQDLPYEQYF. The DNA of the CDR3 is TGCGCCAGCAGCCAAGATCTCCCCTACGAGCAGTACTTC.

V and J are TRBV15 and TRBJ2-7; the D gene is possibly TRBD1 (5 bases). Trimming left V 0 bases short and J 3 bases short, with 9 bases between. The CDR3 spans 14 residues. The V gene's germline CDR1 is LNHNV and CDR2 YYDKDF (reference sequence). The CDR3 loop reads CATSRDQGLYEQYF. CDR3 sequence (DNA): TGTGCCACCAGCAGAGACCAGGGCCTCTACGAGCAGTACTTC.

The CDR3 loop is CAISETGQGHEQYF. The CDR3 bases are TGTGCCATCAGTGAGACCGGACAGGGCCACGAGCAGTACTTC. The rearrangement uses TRBV10-3 and TRBJ2-7; TRBD1 matches at 8 bases. The germline V gene has CDR1 ENHRY and CDR2 SYGVKD. The CDR3 runs to 14 residues. Unmatched junction bases numbered 5, after V lost 2 bases and J lost 5 bases.

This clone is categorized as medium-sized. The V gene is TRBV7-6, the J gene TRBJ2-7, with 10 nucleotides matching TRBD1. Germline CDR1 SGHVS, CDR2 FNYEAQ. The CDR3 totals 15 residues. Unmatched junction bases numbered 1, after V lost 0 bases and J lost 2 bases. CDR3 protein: CASSLAGTGAYEQYF. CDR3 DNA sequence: TGTGCCAGCAGCTTAGCCGGGACAGGGGCCTACGAGCAGTACTTC. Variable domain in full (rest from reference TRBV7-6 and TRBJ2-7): GAGVSQSPRYKVTKRGQDVALRCDPISGHVSLYWYRQALGQGPEFLTYFNYEAQQDKSGLPNDRFSAERPEGSISTLTIQRTEQRDSAMYRCASSLAGTGAYEQYFGPGTRLTVT.

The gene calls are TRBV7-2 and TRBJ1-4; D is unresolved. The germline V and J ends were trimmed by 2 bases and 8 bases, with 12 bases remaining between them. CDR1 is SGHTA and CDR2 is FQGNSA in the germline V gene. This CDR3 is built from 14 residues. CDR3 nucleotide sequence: TGTGCCAGCAGCTTAAGTCGGGGAGGAGAAAAACTGTTTTTT. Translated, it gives CASSLSRGGEKLFF.

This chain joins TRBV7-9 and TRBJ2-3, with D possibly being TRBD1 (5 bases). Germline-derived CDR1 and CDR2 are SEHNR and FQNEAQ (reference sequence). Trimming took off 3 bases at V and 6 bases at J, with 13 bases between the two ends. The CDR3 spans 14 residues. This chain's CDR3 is CASSFSIGADTQYF. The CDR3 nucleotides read TGTGCCAGCAGCTTTAGTATTGGGGCCGATACGCAGTATTTT.

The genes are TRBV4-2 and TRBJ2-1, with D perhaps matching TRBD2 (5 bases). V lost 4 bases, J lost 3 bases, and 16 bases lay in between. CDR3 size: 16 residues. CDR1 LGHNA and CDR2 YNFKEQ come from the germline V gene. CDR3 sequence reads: CASSPRRVDLYNEQFF. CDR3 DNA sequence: TGTGCCAGCAGCCCCCGGCGGGTAGATCTCTACAATGAGCAGTTCTTC.